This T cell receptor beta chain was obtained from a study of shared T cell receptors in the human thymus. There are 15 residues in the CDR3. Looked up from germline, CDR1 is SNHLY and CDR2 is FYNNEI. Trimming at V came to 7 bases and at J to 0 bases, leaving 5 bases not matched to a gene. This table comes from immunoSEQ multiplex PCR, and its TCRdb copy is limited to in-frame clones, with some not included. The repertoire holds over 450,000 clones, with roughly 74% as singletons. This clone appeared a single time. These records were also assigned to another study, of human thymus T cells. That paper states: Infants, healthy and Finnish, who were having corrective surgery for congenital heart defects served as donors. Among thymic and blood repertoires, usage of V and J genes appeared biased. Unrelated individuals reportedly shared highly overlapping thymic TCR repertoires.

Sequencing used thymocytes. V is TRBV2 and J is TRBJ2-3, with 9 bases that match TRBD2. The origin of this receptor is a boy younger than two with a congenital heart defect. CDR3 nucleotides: TGTGCCAGCACTGGCGGGAGGGCCAGCACAGATACGCAGTATTTT. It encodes CASTGGRASTDTQYF.